This is a list of T cell receptor beta chains from one sample in a study of T cells after yellow fever vaccination. One entry per CDR3 protein, called by TCRdb with MiXCR from the 5' RACE reads. Among 300,000 or so distinct CDR3 sequences listed, 7% to 9% were seen once. This sample comprised PBMCs, obtained around 45 days after the first yellow fever vaccination. The receptors stem from a man aged 18 to 29 who received the YFV17D yellow fever vaccine. CDR3s include the opening cysteine and the closing phenylalanine or tryptophan. The D gene is left open where the match is weak. Rows may omit the clone size; those that give it use once, few, many or a size class.

j_call: TRBJ1-2
clone_size: few
v_call: TRBV25-1
d_call: TRBD1
cdr3_nt: TGTGCCAGCAGTAGAGCCGGGACAGGCAGGGGCTACACCTTC
cdr3_aa: CASSRAGTGRGYTF

j_call: TRBJ1-2
clone_size: many
v_call: TRBV24-1
d_call: TRBD1
cdr3_nt: TGTGCCACCAGTGCCACTGGACAGGCTAACTATGGCTACACCTTC
cdr3_aa: CATSATGQANYGYTF

j_call: TRBJ2-3
clone_size: -
v_call: TRBV29-1
d_call: TRBD1
cdr3_nt: TGCAGCGGAACCGGGACAGGGGGTGCAGATACGCAGTATTTT
cdr3_aa: CSGTGTGGADTQYF

j_call: TRBJ1-1
clone_size: many
v_call: TRBV5-5
d_call: -
cdr3_nt: TGTGCCAGCAGCTCCGACGGGGACTTAAACTCTGAAGCTTTCTTT
cdr3_aa: CASSSDGDLNSEAFF

j_call: TRBJ1-5
clone_size: -
v_call: TRBV2
d_call: TRBD1
cdr3_nt: TGTGCCAGCTGGTCTTGGGGCCAGGGGGGAAGGACGGATCAGCCCCAGCATTTT
cdr3_aa: CASWSWGQGGRTDQPQHF

j_call: TRBJ2-5
clone_size: -
v_call: TRBV4-1
d_call: TRBD1
cdr3_nt: TGCGCCAGCAGCCCTTTCTTCCCCCCAAGACAGGGCCAAGAGACCCAGTACTTC
cdr3_aa: CASSPFFPPRQGQETQYF

j_call: TRBJ1-1
clone_size: -
v_call: TRBV20-1
d_call: -
cdr3_nt: TGCAGTGCGCGAAGGGTTTCGAACACTGAAGCTTTCTTT
cdr3_aa: CSARRVSNTEAFF

j_call: TRBJ1-6
clone_size: -
v_call: TRBV25-1
d_call: -
cdr3_nt: TGTGCCAGCAGTGAAGGGGCACCCCTCCACTTT
cdr3_aa: CASSEGAPLHF

j_call: TRBJ2-2
clone_size: few
v_call: TRBV6-2/TRBV6-3
d_call: TRBD2
cdr3_nt: TGTGCCAGCACTCCCTCGCGGGGGGCGTACACCGGGGAGCTGTTTTTT
cdr3_aa: CASTPSRGAYTGELFF

j_call: TRBJ1-1
clone_size: -
v_call: TRBV9
d_call: TRBD1
cdr3_nt: TGTGCCAGCAGGGCACAGGGGGACACTGAAGCTTTCTTT
cdr3_aa: CASRAQGDTEAFF

j_call: TRBJ2-7
clone_size: many
v_call: TRBV15
d_call: TRBD2
cdr3_nt: TGTGCCACCAGCACGGGACTAGCGAACGAGCAGTACTTC
cdr3_aa: CATSTGLANEQYF

j_call: TRBJ1-2
clone_size: -
v_call: TRBV5-1
d_call: -
cdr3_nt: TGCGCCAGCAGCTTGGGTGCTGGGGAGGCTGGCTACACCTTC
cdr3_aa: CASSLGAGEAGYTF

j_call: TRBJ2-3
clone_size: few
v_call: TRBV12-3/TRBV12-4
d_call: -
cdr3_nt: TGTGCCAGCAGCTCGGTTCTAGGACTCACAGATACGCAGTATTTT
cdr3_aa: CASSSVLGLTDTQYF

j_call: TRBJ1-2
clone_size: -
v_call: TRBV5-6
d_call: -
cdr3_nt: TGTGCCAGCAGCCTGTTAAGTTATGGCTACACCTTC
cdr3_aa: CASSLLSYGYTF

j_call: TRBJ2-7
clone_size: -
v_call: TRBV6-2/TRBV6-3
d_call: -
cdr3_nt: TGTGCCAGCAGACCGAGACACCGCTACGAGCAGTACTTC
cdr3_aa: CASRPRHRYEQYF

j_call: TRBJ1-2
clone_size: few
v_call: TRBV7-9
d_call: -
cdr3_nt: TGTGCCAGCAGCTCTCCCGGGGGGGGGACGGACACGGATGGCTACACCTTC
cdr3_aa: CASSSPGGGTDTDGYTF

j_call: TRBJ1-1
clone_size: -
v_call: TRBV5-1
d_call: -
cdr3_nt: TGCGCCAGCAGCTTAGAGGGGTTCAACACTGAAGCTTTCTTT
cdr3_aa: CASSLEGFNTEAFF

j_call: TRBJ2-2
clone_size: many
v_call: TRBV7-2
d_call: -
cdr3_nt: TGTGCCAGCAGCCTTTACACCGGGGAGCTGTTTTTT
cdr3_aa: CASSLYTGELFF

j_call: TRBJ2-3
clone_size: -
v_call: TRBV5-1
d_call: -
cdr3_nt: TGCGCCAGCAGCTTGGAACTGGAATACACAGATACGCAGTATTTT
cdr3_aa: CASSLELEYTDTQYF

j_call: TRBJ1-1
clone_size: many
v_call: TRBV6-1
d_call: -
cdr3_nt: TGTGCCAGCAGTCCAGGAAACGGGGGCACTGAAGCTTTCTTT
cdr3_aa: CASSPGNGGTEAFF

j_call: TRBJ1-1
clone_size: -
v_call: TRBV2
d_call: -
cdr3_nt: TGTGCCAGCAGGACGGATTTCATGAACACTGAAGCTTTCTTT
cdr3_aa: CASRTDFMNTEAFF

j_call: TRBJ1-1
clone_size: many
v_call: TRBV7-2
d_call: TRBD1
cdr3_nt: TGTGCCAGCAGCTTTCGGGACAGGGGGGCTTTCTTT
cdr3_aa: CASSFRDRGAFF

j_call: TRBJ1-1
clone_size: few
v_call: TRBV5-4
d_call: -
cdr3_nt: TGTGCCAGCAGCGCCATTGAGGAGAACACTGAAGCTTTCTTT
cdr3_aa: CASSAIEENTEAFF

j_call: TRBJ2-5
clone_size: few
v_call: TRBV20-1
d_call: -
cdr3_nt: TGCAGTGCTAGATTCCCCGTCGTGGAGACCCAGTACTTC
cdr3_aa: CSARFPVVETQYF

j_call: TRBJ1-6
clone_size: few
v_call: TRBV9
d_call: -
cdr3_nt: TGTGCCAGCAGCGTAGTTCGGGGGACCTCTGCCTTGTCACCCCTCCACTTT
cdr3_aa: CASSVVRGTSALSPLHF

j_call: TRBJ2-1
clone_size: -
v_call: TRBV7-8
d_call: -
cdr3_nt: TGTGCCAGCAGCCTCAGCAGGGCAGGGTACAATGAGCAGTTCTTC
cdr3_aa: CASSLSRAGYNEQFF

j_call: TRBJ2-1
clone_size: few
v_call: TRBV11-2
d_call: -
cdr3_nt: TGTGCCAGCAGCTTAGGTGCAGCAGGCTACAATGAGCAGTTCTTC
cdr3_aa: CASSLGAAGYNEQFF

j_call: TRBJ2-4
clone_size: -
v_call: TRBV6-1
d_call: -
cdr3_nt: TGTGCCAGCAGTGAACGGGACATTCAGTACTTC
cdr3_aa: CASSERDIQYF

j_call: TRBJ2-7
clone_size: few
v_call: TRBV19
d_call: TRBD2
cdr3_nt: TGTGCCAGTAGTATCCCCCCTAGCGGGGGGGCCGTCGAGCAGTACTTC
cdr3_aa: CASSIPPSGGAVEQYF

j_call: TRBJ1-5
clone_size: -
v_call: TRBV19
d_call: -
cdr3_nt: TGTGCCAGTAGTGGCCCGTACTATAGCAATCAGCCCCAGCATTTT
cdr3_aa: CASSGPYYSNQPQHF

j_call: TRBJ2-4
clone_size: -
v_call: TRBV4-1
d_call: -
cdr3_nt: TGCGCCAGCAGCCAAGATCAAGGGTGGGGAAACATTCAGTACTTC
cdr3_aa: CASSQDQGWGNIQYF

j_call: TRBJ2-5
clone_size: many
v_call: TRBV20-1
d_call: -
cdr3_nt: TGCAGTCCGGCGCTCCCAGGGGCTGAGACCCAGTACTTC
cdr3_aa: CSPALPGAETQYF

j_call: TRBJ2-3
clone_size: -
v_call: TRBV20-1
d_call: TRBD2
cdr3_nt: TGCAGTGGAGGACACCGGACTAGCGGGGCCCTTCCAGATACGCAGTATTTT
cdr3_aa: CSGGHRTSGALPDTQYF

j_call: TRBJ2-2
clone_size: few
v_call: TRBV20-1
d_call: -
cdr3_nt: TGCAGTGCTAGACAGGGTCTCTACACCGGGGAGCTGTTTTTT
cdr3_aa: CSARQGLYTGELFF

j_call: TRBJ2-4
clone_size: -
v_call: TRBV3-1
d_call: TRBD2
cdr3_nt: TGTGCCAGCAGCTTGGGACTAGTAAACATTCAGTACTTC
cdr3_aa: CASSLGLVNIQYF

j_call: TRBJ1-3
clone_size: -
v_call: TRBV4-3
d_call: -
cdr3_nt: TGCGCCAGCAGCCAAGAGCGGTTCCTTGGAAACACCATATATTTT
cdr3_aa: CASSQERFLGNTIYF

j_call: TRBJ2-2
clone_size: few
v_call: TRBV20-1
d_call: -
cdr3_nt: TGCAGTGCTAGATCGGGCCGGATGGCCGGGGAGCTGTTTTTT
cdr3_aa: CSARSGRMAGELFF

j_call: TRBJ2-1
clone_size: once
v_call: TRBV29-1
d_call: TRBD1
cdr3_nt: TGCAGCGTGGAAGTCACAGGGGGAGTTTACAATGAGCAGTTCTTC
cdr3_aa: CSVEVTGGVYNEQFF

j_call: TRBJ2-2
clone_size: many
v_call: TRBV5-1
d_call: -
cdr3_nt: TGCGCCAGCAGCTTGGACGGGGGAGGCGGGGAGCTGTTTTTT
cdr3_aa: CASSLDGGGGELFF

j_call: TRBJ1-2
clone_size: few
v_call: TRBV18
d_call: -
cdr3_nt: TGTGCCAGCTCAGCCAGGACGGACCGACTCTATGGCTACACCTTC
cdr3_aa: CASSARTDRLYGYTF

j_call: TRBJ2-2
clone_size: -
v_call: TRBV5-1
d_call: -
cdr3_nt: TGCGCCTGCAGCTGGAGCCGAGAGCTAGGGCTGTTTTTT
cdr3_aa: CACSWSRELGLFF

j_call: TRBJ2-2
clone_size: -
v_call: TRBV7-9
d_call: -
cdr3_nt: TGTGCCAGCAGCTCCGGGACCCAGTCAGACACCGGGGAGCTGTTTTTT
cdr3_aa: CASSSGTQSDTGELFF

j_call: TRBJ2-5
clone_size: few
v_call: TRBV4-1
d_call: TRBD2
cdr3_nt: TGCGCCAGCAGCCAAGATAGGCGGGGGTCCCGCCAGTACTTC
cdr3_aa: CASSQDRRGSRQYF

j_call: TRBJ2-2
clone_size: -
v_call: TRBV7-2
d_call: -
cdr3_nt: TGTGCCAGCACCCCCCTCGGGGTCGGGTTTCTCGGGGAGCTGTTTTTT
cdr3_aa: CASTPLGVGFLGELFF

j_call: TRBJ2-7
clone_size: few
v_call: TRBV12-3/TRBV12-4
d_call: -
cdr3_nt: TGTGCCAGCACTGCAGGGTACTCCTACGAGCAGTACTTC
cdr3_aa: CASTAGYSYEQYF